This T cell receptor (beta chain) was captured by sequencing in a study of T cells after yellow fever vaccination. A few counts support this clonotype. Trimming pared 8 bases from V and 4 bases from J, leaving 26 bases between. Germline V gene sequence: CDR1 ENHRY, CDR2 SYGVKD. This CDR3 has 17 amino acids. Using its own MiXCR run on the 5' RACE reads, TCRdb lists one record per CDR3 protein. Here the sample spans around 180,000 distinct CDR3 sequences, roughly 6.4% being singletons. This receptor was taken from a man between 18 and 35 years old who received the YFV17D yellow fever vaccine. J is TRBJ1-1 and V is TRBV10-3; the D gene is possibly TRBD1 (5 bases). Material: CD4+ T cells sorted from PBMCs, obtained on the day of the first yellow fever vaccination. In DNA, the CDR3 is TGTGCCATCGACTCCGGGGGGATCGGGTTCTTGGGCACTGAAGCTTTCTTT. It translates to CAIDSGGIGFLGTEAFF.